The 27 T cell receptor beta chains listed next were all sequenced from one sample in a study of cytomegalovirus exposure and HLA in healthy donors. The PCR used 60 Vbeta and 13 Jbeta primers. Produced via immunoSEQ multiplex PCR; TCRdb's table is partial and in-frame only. The table shows under 150,000 clones, with 70% to 80% occurring only once. Sequencing used PBMCs. The receptors originated from a human donor in good health.

This clone was observed a single time. The V gene is TRBV27, the J gene TRBJ2-1; tentative D call: TRBD1 (5 bases). Between the trimmed V and J ends, which lost 2 bases and 10 bases, there was a span of 12 bases. The CDR3 has 13 amino acids. CDR1 is MNHEY and CDR2 is SMNVEV in the germline V gene (reference sequence). The CDR3 DNA is TGTGCCAGCAGTTTACAGGGCTGGGTGGAGCAGTTCTTC. Its translation: CASSLQGWVEQFF.

The V call is TRBV18, the J call TRBJ1-1; 10 nucleotides align to TRBD1. CDR1 and CDR2 (germline): KGHSH, LQKENI. The CDR3 has 15 amino acids. The J segment lost 5 bases and the V segment lost 5 bases, leaving 8 bases of the junction unmatched. CDR3 protein: CASSEQTGGGTEAFF. The CDR3 nucleotides read TGTGCCAGCTCAGAACAGACAGGGGGCGGGACTGAAGCTTTCTTT.

The CDR3 sequence: CASSPLGVESGNTIYF. DNA of the CDR3: TGTGCCAGCTCACCCCTAGGGGTTGAATCTGGAAACACCATATATTTT. The V call is TRBV18, the J call TRBJ1-3; D possibly corresponds to TRBD1 (5 bases). V gave up 3 bases and J gave up 1 base, with 13 bases separating them. The CDR3 runs to 16 residues. Germline V gene sequence: CDR1 KGHSH, CDR2 LQKENI.

The rearrangement uses TRBV27 and TRBJ2-7; tentatively, D is TRBD2 (6 bases). Germline CDR1 reads MNHEY; CDR2 reads SMNVEV (reference sequence). This CDR3 is 13 amino acids long. With 6 bases removed from V and 6 bases from J, the gap between germline ends came to 15 bases. The DNA for the CDR3 is TGTGCCAGCAGGATGGGGAGGTCAGGCGAGCAGTACTTC. Encoded protein: CASRMGRSGEQYF.

The V gene is TRBV7-3, the J gene TRBJ2-1; 12 bases align to TRBD2. V lost 4 bases to trimming and J lost 4 bases; unmatched junction nucleotides: 14. Germline assignment: CDR1 SGHTA and CDR2 FQGTGA. This CDR3 contains 19 residues. The CDR3 is CASSSRLAGAKGGYNEQFF. The CDR3 region has the DNA TGTGCCAGCAGCTCCCGACTAGCGGGAGCCAAGGGGGGTTACAATGAGCAGTTCTTC.

The chain has TRBV28 and TRBJ1-2, with TRBD1 matching 9 bases. Germline lookup yields CDR1 MDHEN and CDR2 SYDVKM. The V segment lost 4 bases and the J segment 3 bases; nucleotides outside the gene matches: 3. CDR3 size: 14 residues. In DNA form, the CDR3 reads TGTGCCAGCAGTTCCGGACAGGGGTACTATGGCTACACCTTC. It specifies CASSSGQGYYGYTF.

The rearrangement links TRBV19 to TRBJ2-7; D might be TRBD2 (6 bases). This CDR3 region has 12 residues. Germline loops: CDR1 LNHDA, CDR2 SQIVND (reference sequence). Trimming removed 10 bases at V and 1 base at J, with 11 bases between. CDR3 DNA sequence: TGTGCCACCGCGGCGGGATCCTACGAGCAGTACTTC. Protein sequence: CATAAGSYEQYF.

The V call is TRBV6-6, the J call TRBJ2-1; the D is unclear. Germline V gives CDR1 MNHNY, CDR2 SVGAGI (reference sequence). The germline V and J ends were trimmed by 6 bases and 4 bases, with 13 bases remaining between them. This CDR3 has 14 amino acids. The CDR3 DNA reads as TGTGCCAGCAGCCCCCGCACAGAGTACAATGAGCAGTTCTTC. This translates into CASSPRTEYNEQFF.

The rearrangement uses TRBV27 and TRBJ2-3; no reliable D call. This CDR3 is built from 16 residues. Trimming removed 0 bases from V and 2 bases from J, with 12 bases in between. CDR1 and CDR2 from the germline V gene are MNHEY and SMNVEV (reference sequence). The CDR3 region is CASSLSGAANTDTQYF. The CDR3 region has the DNA TGTGCCAGCAGTTTATCAGGAGCTGCGAACACAGATACGCAGTATTTT.

The rearrangement links TRBV21-1 to TRBJ2-3; TRBD2, the table's D call, was not compared with the DNA. TRBV21-1 is classified as a pseudogene. CDR3 size: 16 residues. The DNA of the CDR3 is TGTGCCAGCAGCAAACAGCGGGGGAGACACACAGATACGCAGTATTTT. Amino acids: CASSKQRGRHTDTQYF.

In its sample, this clone was seen a few times. The genes are TRBV19 and TRBJ2-5; TRBD2 matches 11 bases. Germline values: CDR1 LNHDA, CDR2 SQIVND (reference sequence). The length of the CDR3 is 16 residues. J was trimmed by 2 bases and V by 6 bases; bases with no gene match: 8. The CDR3 sequence: CASSPQGLAGQETQYF. The CDR3 DNA follows: TGTGCCAGTAGCCCCCAAGGACTAGCGGGTCAAGAGACCCAGTACTTC.

This chain joins TRBV6-4 and TRBJ2-2; TRBD2 matches at 11 bases. Looked up from germline, CDR1 is MRHNA and CDR2 is SNTAGT. J lost 0 bases, V lost 0 bases, and 0 bases had no gene match. The CDR3 sequence is 17 residues long. The CDR3 DNA sequence: TGTGCCAGCAGTGACTCTAGCGGGGGGGCGAACACCGGGGAGCTGTTTTTT. As protein: CASSDSSGGANTGELFF.

This chain connects TRBV4-3 to TRBJ2-7, with D perhaps matching TRBD2 (5 bases). This CDR3 spans 15 amino acids. Trimming removed 0 bases at V and 2 bases at J, with 11 bases between. The germline CDR1 and CDR2 sequences are LGHNA and YSLEER. CDR3 sequence reads: CASSQDKASPYEQYF. In DNA, the CDR3 is TGCGCCAGCAGCCAAGATAAGGCTAGCCCCTACGAGCAGTACTTC.

This sequence joins TRBV27 and TRBJ2-3; a weak D match, TRBD2 (6 bases). CDR3 length: 12 residues. Germline V gives CDR1 MNHEY, CDR2 SMNVEV (reference sequence). Trimming removed 2 bases from V and 10 bases from J, with 10 bases in between. The CDR3 protein is CASSLRREPQYF. The DNA for the CDR3 is TGTGCCAGCAGTTTACGACGGGAGCCGCAGTATTTT.

Notes on this clone: One end of the junction varies from germline; a read error may be responsible. This chain connects TRBV2 to TRBJ1-5; D not resolved. CDR3 size: 14 residues. Germline CDR1 and CDR2: SNHLY and FYNNEI. The CDR3 loop is CASREGRGNQPQHF. In DNA, the CDR3 is TGTGCCAGCAGGGAAGGACGGGGCAATCAGCCCCAGCATTTT. Full variable domain (rest looked up from reference TRBV2 and TRBJ1-5): EPEVTQTPSHQVTQMGQEVILRCVPISNHLYFYWYRQILGQKVEFLVSFYNNEISEKSEIFDDQFSVERPDGSNFTLKIRSTKLEDSAMYFCASREGRGNQPQHFGDGTRLSIL.

The chain combines TRBV7-3 with TRBJ2-4, with 10 nucleotides matching TRBD1. J gave up 8 bases and V 5 bases, and 9 bases lay outside the gene matches. The CDR3 sequence is 15 residues long. Looked up from germline, CDR1 is SGHTA and CDR2 is FQGTGA. The CDR3, as DNA: TGTGCCAGCAGCGCCACGGGACAGGGGTGGGACATTCAGTACTTC. Its protein is CASSATGQGWDIQYF.

The chain carries TRBV29-1 and TRBJ2-2; TRBD2 might be the D (6 bases). Deletions cut 6 bases from V and 5 bases from J, with 19 bases between. Germline lookup yields CDR1 SQVTM and CDR2 ANQGSEA. This CDR3 region has 15 residues. CDR3 nucleotides: TGCAGCGTGCGCCGGGGCAGGGCGGGGACCGGGGAGCTGTTTTTT. Protein: CSVRRGRAGTGELFF.

The rearrangement uses TRBV2 and TRBJ2-7; maybe TRBD1 (5 bases). The CDR3 consists of 14 residues. Trimming cost V 8 bases and J 2 bases, with 16 bases left between them. Germline V CDR1 and CDR2: SNHLY, FYNNEI. The CDR3 sequence: CASLEVRVAYEQYF. DNA of the CDR3: TGTGCCAGCCTCGAGGTCAGGGTGGCCTACGAGCAGTACTTC.

This rearrangement joins TRBV11-1 to TRBJ2-5; D gene ambiguous. CDR1 and CDR2 from the germline V gene are SGHAT and FQDESV (reference sequence). This CDR3 region has 15 residues. The V and J ends lost 2 bases and 2 bases respectively, with 12 bases between them. The CDR3 coding sequence is TGTGCCAGCAGCTTAAGGCTAGGAGAACAAGAGACCCAGTACTTC. Encoded protein: CASSLRLGEQETQYF.

The gene calls are TRBV7-9 and TRBJ1-2, with D unresolved. Trimming removed 3 bases from V and 4 bases from J, with 9 bases in between. Per the germline V gene, CDR1 is SEHNR and CDR2 is FQNEAQ (reference sequence). This CDR3 has 13 amino acids. As DNA, the CDR3 is TGTGCCAGCAGCTTCACGGGAGTCTATGGCTACACCTTC. Protein: CASSFTGVYGYTF.

This chain links TRBV9 with TRBJ2-7; D unclear. This CDR3 spans 14 amino acids. V lost 0 bases, J lost 6 bases, and 13 bases lay in between. CDR1 is SGDLS and CDR2 is YYNGEE in the germline V gene. CDR3 protein: CASSVGLGAVEQYF. In nucleotides, the CDR3 is TGTGCCAGCAGCGTAGGGCTAGGAGCTGTCGAGCAGTACTTC.

The J gene is TRBJ2-3, the V gene TRBV4-3, with D possibly matching TRBD2 (5 bases). Germline CDR1 LGHNA, CDR2 YSLEER. The CDR3 covers 14 residues. V lost 2 bases to trimming and J lost 5 bases, with 11 bases between them. CDR3 nucleotides: TGCGCCAGCAGCCAAACTCCGGGGAGAGATACGCAGTATTTT. Protein sequence: CASSQTPGRDTQYF.

This chain uses TRBV6-1 with TRBJ1-5; 7 nucleotides line up with TRBD1. The germline gives CDR1 MNHNS, CDR2 SASEGT. This CDR3 region has 16 residues. V was clipped by 4 bases and J by 0 bases; unmatched bases: 6. CDR3: CASSGGQVYSNQPQHF. CDR3 nucleotide sequence: TGTGCCAGCAGTGGAGGACAGGTCTATAGCAATCAGCCCCAGCATTTT.

This clone was observed a few times. The chain combines TRBV4-3 with TRBJ2-1, with TRBD2 matching 7 bases. This CDR3 has 15 amino acids. The germline V gene has CDR1 LGHNA and CDR2 YSLEER. The junction had 4 bases not matched to a gene; V was cut back by 5 bases and J by 0 bases. The CDR3 region is CASSGRGSSYNEQFF. DNA of the CDR3: TGCGCCAGCAGCGGGCGGGGGAGCTCCTACAATGAGCAGTTCTTC.

The rearrangement uses TRBV6-1 and TRBJ2-7; perhaps TRBD1 as D (5 bases). Trimming pared 2 bases from V and 2 bases from J, leaving 13 bases between. CDR1 is MNHNS, CDR2 SASEGT, per germline. This CDR3 is 15 amino acids long. The CDR3 loop is CASSESSGRAYEQYF. In DNA, the CDR3 is TGTGCCAGCAGTGAATCGAGTGGCAGGGCCTACGAGCAGTACTTC.

The V and J genes are TRBV9 and TRBJ2-1; 8 bases agree with TRBD2. Germline assignment: CDR1 SGDLS and CDR2 YYNGEE. CDR3 length: 16 residues. Trimming took 1 base from V and 5 from J; bases not matched to a gene: 8. DNA for the CDR3: TGTGCCAGCAGCGTACAGCCGACTAGCGCAAACAATGAGCAGTTCTTC. Translation gives CASSVQPTSANNEQFF.

CDR3 DNA: TGTGCCAGCAGTATGTACAGGTACGAGCAGTACTTC. Its protein is CASSMYRYEQYF. J is TRBJ2-5 and V is TRBV28; TRBD1 might be the D (5 bases). The tail of the sequence fits TRBJ2-7 better, so the J call may be wrong. The germline CDR1 and CDR2 sequences are MDHEN and SYDVKM. CDR3 length: 12 amino acids.